Presented here are 21 T cell receptor beta chains from one specimen sequenced in a study of blood T cells in healthy people across ages. Primers used in a second PCR of roughly 6 to 12 cycles were a sample-barcoded 5' primer and a J-beta primer mix. TCRdb reanalysed the 5' RACE reads using MiXCR and keeps one entry per CDR3 protein. The sample has 1.5 million to 2 million distinct CDR3 sequences; around 40% are singletons. The specimen sequenced was blood. These receptor sequences come from a human donor in good health.

The rearrangement links TRBV27 to TRBJ2-2; D is unresolved. Looked up from germline, CDR1 is MNHEY and CDR2 is SMNVEV (reference sequence). This CDR3 region has 12 residues. Trimming removed 8 bases from V and 5 bases from J, with 9 bases in between. The CDR3 DNA reads as TGTGCCAGCGATGAGAGGACCGGGGAGCTGTTTTTT. It codes for CASDERTGELFF.

This clonotype was picked up a small number of times. The CDR3 loop reads CASSLETQGSAFF. The DNA of the CDR3 is TGTGCCAGCAGCTTAGAGACGCAGGGTTCAGCTTTCTTT. The chain is built from TRBV7-2 and TRBJ1-1, with TRBD1 as a possible D gene (5 bases). This CDR3 spans 13 amino acids. Germline loops: CDR1 SGHTA, CDR2 FQGNSA. Trimming stripped 1 base from V and 10 bases from J, with 13 bases between.

The chain recombines TRBV29-1 with TRBJ2-5; D possibly corresponds to TRBD2 (6 bases). Judging by the DNA end, TRBJ2-1 fits better; the J call may be wrong. Germline-derived CDR1 and CDR2 are SQVTM and ANQGSEA. The CDR3 extends over 15 amino acids. The CDR3 loop reads CSVWGGGGAQETQFF. The DNA of the CDR3 is TGCAGCGTATGGGGAGGAGGAGGGGCCCAGGAGACCCAGTTCTTC.

The chain combines TRBV5-5 with TRBJ2-1, with D unresolved. The ends were cut back, 5 bases at V and 2 bases at J, with 17 bases in the middle. The CDR3 has 16 amino acids. Germline V gene lookup returns CDR1 SGHKS and CDR2 YYEKEE (reference sequence). The CDR3 spells CASRYGAMIAYNEQFF. For the CDR3, the DNA is TGTGCCAGCAGATATGGTGCTATGATAGCCTACAATGAGCAGTTCTTC.

In this sample, this clonotype turned up a few times. The chain couples TRBV7-6 to TRBJ1-2; D might be TRBD1 (6 bases). Germline V gives CDR1 SGHVS, CDR2 FNYEAQ. V was cut by 5 bases and J by 4 bases, with 17 bases left in between. The CDR3 runs to 15 residues. CDR3 residues: CASSPGVRSGYGYTF. CDR3 nucleotide sequence: TGTGCCAGCAGCCCAGGGGTCCGCAGTGGCTATGGCTACACCTTC.

The CDR3 DNA follows: TGTGCCAGTAGTATCAGGGGGACTTGCGAGCAGTACTTC. Its protein is CASSIRGTCEQYF. The chain couples TRBV19 to TRBJ2-7; D is possibly TRBD1 (7 bases). The germline V gene has CDR1 LNHDA and CDR2 SQIVND (reference sequence). This CDR3 region has 13 residues. V lost 3 bases, J lost 6 bases, and 12 bases lay in between.

This CDR3 reads CASSHPVNRHEQYF. Here the CDR3 DNA reads TGTGCCAGCAGCCATCCAGTAAACAGGCACGAGCAGTACTTC. This sequence joins TRBV3-1 and TRBJ2-4; tentatively, D is TRBD1 (5 bases). The end of the DNA aligns better with TRBJ2-7, so the J call may be wrong. This CDR3 is built from 14 residues. CDR1 is LGHDT and CDR2 is YNNKEL in the germline V gene (reference sequence).

This clonotype was seen more than once but under ten times. The V and J genes are TRBV30 and TRBJ2-1; D unclear. Germline V lookup: CDR1 GTSNPN, CDR2 SVGIG (reference sequence). CDR3 length: 11 residues. V lost 6 bases, J lost 8 bases, and 11 bases lay in between. The CDR3 region has the DNA TGTGCCTGCCAGACGTTCGATGAGCAGTTCTTC. It encodes CACQTFDEQFF.

This clonotype was detected a few times. The chain combines TRBV7-9 with TRBJ1-5; 8 nucleotides line up with TRBD1. Germline-derived CDR1 and CDR2 are SEHNR and FQNEAQ (reference sequence). This CDR3 comprises 14 residues. V shed 5 bases, J shed 7 bases, and the junction held 7 bases outside the gene matches. As DNA, the CDR3 is TGTGCCAGCAGCCAGACAGGGGAAGGACAGCCCCAGCATTTT. Translated: CASSQTGEGQPQHF. Looking up the rest from reference TRBV7-9 and TRBJ1-5 gives the full variable domain: DTGVSQNPRHKITKRGQNVTFRCDPISEHNRLYWYRQTLGQGPEFLTYFQNEAQLEKSRLLSDRFSAERPKGSFSTLEIQRTEQGDSAMYLCASSQTGEGQPQHFGDGTRLSIL.

This clonotype was seen a handful of times. V usage is TRBV4-1 and J usage is TRBJ2-1, with D possibly matching TRBD2 (5 bases). In germline, CDR1 is MGHRA, CDR2 YSYEKL. CDR3 length equals 15 residues. V dropped 1 base and J dropped 7 bases, with 14 bases sitting between them. CDR3 protein: CASSQVSGERNEQFF. In nucleotides, the CDR3 is TGCGCCAGCAGCCAAGTATCCGGGGAAAGGAATGAGCAGTTCTTC.

The chain couples TRBV9 to TRBJ1-5; D gene uncertain. The CDR3 consists of 14 residues. CDR1 and CDR2 (germline): SGDLS, YYNGEE. Trimming cost V 4 bases and J 4 bases, with 12 bases left between them. CDR3 region: CASSMGQRNQPQHF. The CDR3 DNA reads TGTGCCAGCAGCATGGGCCAGAGGAATCAGCCCCAGCATTTT.

This sequence joins TRBV6-1 and TRBJ1-4; the D gene is possibly TRBD1 (5 bases). Trimming stripped 2 bases from V and 4 bases from J, with 11 bases between. There are 15 residues in the CDR3. Germline V gene data show CDR1 as MNHNS and CDR2 as SASEGT. The CDR3 DNA follows: TGTGCCAGCAGTGAATCGAGGGGAAGTAATGAAAAACTGTTTTTT. The encoded protein is CASSESRGSNEKLFF.

The chain employs TRBV12-3 or TRBV12-4 and TRBJ1-4; 7 nucleotides agree with TRBD1. The CDR3 is made up of 17 amino acids. Unmatched junction bases numbered 18, after V lost 6 bases and J lost 8 bases. The CDR3: CASRPGRGPLVEEKLFF. The CDR3 nucleotides read TGTGCCAGCAGGCCCGGTAGGGGGCCGTTGGTAGAGGAAAAACTGTTTTTT.

V gene TRBV20-1 combines with J gene TRBJ1-6; D unresolved. CDR3 length: 14 amino acids. V was pared by 5 bases and J by 5 bases, with 13 bases between. CDR1 DFQATT and CDR2 SNEGSKA come from the germline V gene (reference sequence). The CDR3 DNA reads as TGCAGTGCTCTCTGGGCAGAGAATAATTCACCCCTCCACTTT. This codes for CSALWAENNSPLHF.

V is TRBV6-2 or TRBV6-3 and J is TRBJ2-7, with TRBD2 matching over 7 bases. The CDR3 is made up of 15 amino acids. Trimming at V came to 2 bases and at J to 3 bases, leaving 7 bases not matched to a gene. Germline CDR1 reads MNHEY; CDR2 reads SVGEGT. Written as DNA, the CDR3 is TGTGCCAGCAGTTACGGGGGACTACCACTCTACGAGCAGTACTTC. The encoded protein is CASSYGGLPLYEQYF.

V and J are TRBV7-8 and TRBJ2-7, with unresolved D. Germline V lookup: CDR1 SGHVS, CDR2 FQNEAQ. This CDR3 spans 15 amino acids. The ends were cut back, 1 base at V and 2 bases at J, with 12 bases in the middle. CDR3 bases: TGTGCCAGCAGCTTAGATATCGTGTCAGCCTACGAGCAGTACTTC. Protein sequence: CASSLDIVSAYEQYF.

This clonotype was picked up a small number of times. V usage is TRBV9 and J usage is TRBJ2-3; D is unresolved. Germline V lookup: CDR1 SGDLS, CDR2 YYNGEE. Trimming cost V 1 base and J 14 bases, with 11 bases left between them. The CDR3 has 11 amino acids. The CDR3 region has the DNA TGTGCCAGCAGCGTATCCCGGCGGATGTATTTT. Translated: CASSVSRRMYF.

This chain uses TRBV5-1 with TRBJ2-3; D is undetermined. The CDR3 is 16 amino acids. Trimming pared 1 base from V and 0 bases from J, leaving 12 bases between. Germline CDR1 SGHRS, CDR2 YFSETQ. CDR3 region: CASSLIPGLSTDTQYF. The CDR3, as DNA: TGCGCCAGCAGCTTGATACCCGGGCTTAGCACAGATACGCAGTATTTT.

This clonotype was observed a few times. V usage is TRBV6-2 or TRBV6-3 and J usage is TRBJ2-1; 7 nucleotides align to TRBD2. V lost 0 bases, J lost 7 bases, and 3 bases stayed unmatched. This CDR3 contains 14 residues. The germline V gene encodes CDR1 MNHEY and CDR2 SVGEGT. The CDR3 coding sequence is TGTGCCAGCAGTTACTCTCGAGCGGGGAATGAGCAGTTCTTC. This sequence encodes CASSYSRAGNEQFF.

This clonotype came up many times. This sequence joins TRBV29-1 and TRBJ2-1, with D maybe TRBD2 (6 bases). V dropped 4 bases and J dropped 10 bases, with 11 bases sitting between them. The CDR3 is made up of 11 amino acids. Germline V CDR1 and CDR2: SQVTM, ANQGSEA. CDR3 sequence: CSVASGVEQFF. The CDR3 DNA sequence: TGCAGCGTTGCCTCGGGGGTAGAGCAGTTCTTC.

The chain joins TRBV12-3 or TRBV12-4 to TRBJ2-7; 8 bases line up with TRBD1. The CDR3 contains 14 residues. V shed 3 bases and J 3 bases; nucleotides not matched to a gene: 4. In nucleotides, the CDR3 is TGTGCCAGCAGTTTTGCCAGGGGGCTCTACGAGCAGTACTTC. This encodes CASSFARGLYEQYF.